The rows below give T cell receptor beta chains drawn from one sample of a study of cytomegalovirus exposure and HLA in healthy donors. Libraries were prepared by immunoSEQ multiplex PCR; TCRdb keeps only in-frame clonotypes and omits some of them. The sample consists of about 75,000 clones, around 80% of them appearing once. Sequenced sample: PBMCs. The origin of the receptors is a man between 65 and 80 years old in good health and CMV-seropositive. The CDR3 runs from the conserved cysteine through the conserved F or W. D genes are given only for firm matches.

j_call,v_call,cdr3_length,d_call,cdr3_nt,cdr3_aa
TRBJ2-1,TRBV7-9,13,.,TGTGCCAGCAGCTTAGAACTAGTCAATGAGCAGTTCTTC,CASSLELVNEQFF
TRBJ2-6,TRBV25-1,15,TRBD1,TGTGCCAGCGGGACAGGGAACTCTGGGGCCAACGTCCTGACTTTC,CASGTGNSGANVLTF
TRBJ2-2,TRBV6-6,14,.,TGTGCCAGCAGTTACTATGGCAGAACCGGGGAGCTGTTTTTT,CASSYYGRTGELFF
TRBJ2-3,TRBV9,15,TRBD2,TGTGCCAGCAGCGGAAAAGCGGGGAGCACAGATACGCAGTATTTT,CASSGKAGSTDTQYF
TRBJ2-1,TRBV5-1,15,TRBD1,TGCGCCAGCAGCACCTCGGGACAGGGCTTCAATGAGCAGTTCTTC,CASSTSGQGFNEQFF
TRBJ2-7,TRBV11-2,14,.,TGTGCCAGCAACCCCACAGGGAGCTCCTACGAGCAGTACTTC,CASNPTGSSYEQYF
TRBJ1-3,TRBV29-1,14,.,TGCAGCGTCGAGACCCACGAGGGTGGAAACACCATATATTTT,CSVETHEGGNTIYF
TRBJ1-1,TRBV6-1,13,.,TGTGCCAGCAAGTATCAGGACAGCCCTGAAGCTTTCTTT,CASKYQDSPEAFF
TRBJ2-1,TRBV9,16,.,TGTGCCAGCAGCGTAGGGGCGGGCCCCCCCTACAATGAGCAGTTCTTC,CASSVGAGPPYNEQFF
TRBJ1-4,TRBV29-1,14,.,TGCAGCGTTGCCTTGAGTCAAACTAATGAAAAACTGTTTTTT,CSVALSQTNEKLFF
TRBJ2-5,TRBV6-6,15,.,TGTGCCAGCAGTTACTCTGGGGGCGCGGGTGAGACCCAGTACTTC,CASSYSGGAGETQYF
TRBJ1-3,TRBV6-5,16,TRBD1,TGTGCCAGCAGTTACGGGACAGCTGACTCTGGAAACACCATATATTTT,CASSYGTADSGNTIYF
TRBJ2-5,TRBV7-2,13,.,TGTGCCAGCAGCCCCTCTCGCCAAGAGACCCAGTACTTC,CASSPSRQETQYF
TRBJ2-7,TRBV5-1,12,.,TGCGCCAGCAGCTTGGACTTCTACGAGCAGTACTTC,CASSLDFYEQYF
TRBJ2-1,TRBV5-1,15,TRBD2,TGCGCCAGCAGTATGGCGGGAGGGCCATTCGATGAGCAGTTCTTC,CASSMAGGPFDEQFF
TRBJ2-5,TRBV19,14,.,TGTGCCAGTAGTCCGACGGGGGGCCGGAAGCCCCAGTACTTC,CASSPTGGRKPQYF
TRBJ1-1,TRBV7-2,14,.,TGTGCCAGCAGCTTCCAGGGGAGCGGCACTGAAGCTTTCTTT,CASSFQGSGTEAFF